The next 7 T cell receptor beta chains were all read from a single sample in a study of blood T cell repertoires in COVID-19. Generated by immunoSEQ multiplex PCR, the TCRdb table keeps only in-frame clones and is missing some. The sample has 65,000 to 80,000 clones, over 70% seen once; the top ten hold 11%. Material for sequencing was peripheral blood. The receptors were sampled from a middle-aged man with acute or convalescent COVID-19.

The chain links TRBV6-8 to TRBJ2-7, with D tentatively TRBD2 (6 bases). The V end was cut by 5 bases, the J end by 3 bases, with 17 bases between. Germline CDR1 MNHGY, CDR2 SAAAGT. This CDR3 is built from 15 residues. The CDR3 DNA reads as TGTGCCAGCAGTCAACGGGGAGGAGACTACTACGAGCAGTACTTC. Protein product: CASSQRGGDYYEQYF.

The CDR3 sequence: CAWSIRSYGYTF. For the CDR3, the DNA is TGTGCCTGGAGTATTAGGAGCTATGGCTACACCTTC. The chain has TRBV30 and TRBJ1-2; D is unresolved. The CDR3 loop spans 12 amino acids. The germline gives CDR1 GTSNPN, CDR2 SVGIG (reference sequence). With 2 bases removed from V and 4 bases from J, the gap between germline ends came to 8 bases.

V is TRBV5-6 and J is TRBJ1-1; D is unclear. Trimming took 3 bases from V and 3 from J, leaving 9 bases between them. Germline CDR1 and CDR2: SGHDT and YYEEEE. The CDR3 runs to 13 residues. The CDR3 nucleotides read TGTGCCAGCAGCTCGGGAATCTACACTGAAGCTTTCTTT. This translates into CASSSGIYTEAFF.

The gene calls are TRBV7-2 and TRBJ1-2; D is possibly TRBD1 (5 bases). V dropped 2 bases and J dropped 6 bases, with 13 bases sitting between them. This CDR3 spans 14 amino acids. CDR1 and CDR2 from the germline V gene are SGHTA and FQGNSA. The CDR3 spells CASSLKGRENGYTF. The CDR3, as DNA: TGTGCCAGCAGCTTAAAGGGGCGGGAGAATGGCTACACCTTC.

The chain joins TRBV15 to TRBJ1-1, with TRBD1 matching over 8 bases. Germline lookup yields CDR1 LNHNV and CDR2 YYDKDF (reference sequence). The CDR3 has 17 amino acids. V trimming: 3 bases; J trimming: 0 bases; junction bases outside the gene matches: 9. The CDR3 loop is CATSSIYRGAMNTEAFF. CDR3 bases: TGTGCCACCAGCAGCATTTACAGGGGGGCGATGAACACTGAAGCTTTCTTT.

This sequence joins TRBV28 and TRBJ1-6; D is perhaps TRBD1 (6 bases). The CDR3 runs 13 residues. Germline CDR1 is MDHEN and CDR2 is SYDVKM. Trimming took 11 bases from V and 7 from J, leaving 15 bases between them. In nucleotides, the CDR3 is TGTGCCCATCGGGGGGCAAAGAATTCACCCCTCCACTTT. Translation: CAHRGAKNSPLHF.

The genes are TRBV3-1 (or the pseudogene TRBV3-2) and TRBJ1-1; D call uncertain. There are 14 residues in the CDR3. V lost 1 base, J lost 1 base, and 7 bases lay in between. CDR1 and CDR2 from the germline V gene are LGHDT and YNNKEL (reference sequence). CDR3 protein: CASSQAARNTEAFF. DNA for the CDR3: TGTGCCAGCAGCCAAGCCGCCAGGAACACTGAAGCTTTCTTT.